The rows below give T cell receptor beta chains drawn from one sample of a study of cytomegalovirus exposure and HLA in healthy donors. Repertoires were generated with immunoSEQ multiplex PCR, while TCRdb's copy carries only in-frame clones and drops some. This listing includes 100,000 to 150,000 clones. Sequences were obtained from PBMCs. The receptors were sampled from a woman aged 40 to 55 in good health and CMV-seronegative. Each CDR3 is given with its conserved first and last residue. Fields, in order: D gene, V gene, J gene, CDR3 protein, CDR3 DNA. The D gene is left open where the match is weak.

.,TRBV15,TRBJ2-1,CATSRSLTFTLNNEQFF,TGTGCCACCAGCAGGAGCCTTACCTTCACACTAAACAATGAGCAGTTCTTC
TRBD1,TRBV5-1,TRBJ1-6,CASSFMPDRENSPLHF,TGCGCCAGCAGCTTCATGCCCGACAGGGAAAATTCACCCCTCCACTTT
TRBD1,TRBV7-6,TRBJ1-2,CASSFTGTGYGYTF,TGTGCCAGCAGCTTCACCGGGACAGGGTATGGCTACACCTTC
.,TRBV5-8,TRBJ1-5,CASSLVAGVNQPQHF,TGTGCCAGCAGCTTGGTTGCGGGAGTTAATCAGCCCCAGCATTTT
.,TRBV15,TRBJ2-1,CATSRAQAYNEQFF,TGTGCCACCAGCAGAGCCCAGGCCTACAATGAGCAGTTCTTC
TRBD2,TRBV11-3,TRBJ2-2,CASRKGLAGANTGELFF,TGTGCCAGCAGAAAAGGACTAGCGGGGGCGAACACCGGGGAGCTGTTTTTT
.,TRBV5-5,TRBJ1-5,CASSTDGQSNQPQHF,TGTGCCAGCAGCACGGACGGACAAAGCAATCAGCCCCAGCATTTT
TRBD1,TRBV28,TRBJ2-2,CASSLSRQGGNTGELFF,TGTGCCAGCAGTTTAAGTAGACAGGGTGGGAACACCGGGGAGCTGTTTTTT
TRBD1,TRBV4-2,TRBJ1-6,CASTPGARGNSPLHF,TGTGCCAGCACCCCCGGGGCCAGGGGGAATTCACCCCTCCACTTT
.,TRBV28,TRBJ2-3,CASSLGADTQYF,TGTGCCAGCAGTCTCGGAGCAGATACGCAGTATTTT
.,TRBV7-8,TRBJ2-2,CASSLTLAPGVTGELFF,TGTGCCAGCAGCTTAACCCTCGCCCCGGGGGTTACCGGGGAGCTGTTTTTT
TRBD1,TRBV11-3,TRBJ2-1,CASSRGQVFSYNEQFF,TGTGCCAGCAGCCGAGGACAGGTCTTCTCCTACAATGAGCAGTTCTTC
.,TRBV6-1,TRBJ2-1,CASSEGQPVGSYNEQFF,TGTGCCAGCAGTGAAGGCCAACCCGTCGGGTCCTACAATGAGCAGTTCTTC
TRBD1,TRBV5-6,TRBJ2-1,CASSFRDRANEQFF,TGTGCCAGCAGCTTCCGGGACAGGGCCAATGAGCAGTTCTTC
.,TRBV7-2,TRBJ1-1,CASSSHRNTEAFF,TGTGCCAGCAGCTCTCATAGGAACACTGAAGCTTTCTTT